Listed here are 30 T cell receptor beta chains from one sample, sequenced in a study of T cell changes during pregnancy in multiple sclerosis. Assay: immunoSEQ multiplex PCR; the TCRdb copy retains only in-frame clones and omits some. The sample lists about 66,000 clones, about 91% seen once, with roughly 5% in the top ten. The sequencing used CD8+ T cells from peripheral blood mononuclear cells, collected before pregnancy. These receptors were taken from a female donor with multiple sclerosis, enrolled in a pregnancy study.

Worth noting for this clone: The CDR3 end shows no conserved phenylalanine or tryptophan, and so a read error is likely. The V and J genes are TRBV27 and TRBJ1-2; D not resolved. The V and J ends lost 0 bases and 7 bases respectively, with 9 bases between them. The germline V gene encodes CDR1 MNHEY and CDR2 SMNVEV (reference sequence). This CDR3 is 13 amino acids long. This CDR3 is CASSLSEVGGYTL. In nucleotides, the CDR3 is TGTGCCAGCAGTTTATCCGAGGTGGGTGGCTACACCCTC.

The chain employs TRBV30 and TRBJ2-4; tentative D call: TRBD1 (6 bases). The CDR3 is made up of 16 amino acids. V dropped 3 bases and J dropped 0 bases, with 15 bases sitting between them. From germline, CDR1 is GTSNPN and CDR2 SVGIG (reference sequence). Written as DNA, the CDR3 is TGTGCCTGGAGCGACCAGGACAGACTAGCCAAAAACATTCAGTACTTC. Residues: CAWSDQDRLAKNIQYF. The whole variable domain, filled in from reference TRBV30 and TRBJ2-4, reads SQTIHQWPATLVQPVGSPLSLECTVEGTSNPNLYWYRQAAGRGLQLLFYSVGIGQISSEVPQNLSASRPQDRQFILSSKKLLLSDSGFYLCAWSDQDRLAKNIQYFGAGTRLSVL.

The genes are TRBV29-1 and TRBJ1-2; 9 bases are a match to TRBD1. J gave up 0 bases and V 6 bases, and 5 bases lay outside the gene matches. Germline CDR1 and CDR2: SQVTM and ANQGSEA. The CDR3 contains 14 residues. CDR3: CSVQGAWTNYGYTF. CDR3 DNA: TGCAGCGTACAGGGGGCCTGGACTAACTATGGCTACACCTTC.

V and J are TRBV6-1 and TRBJ1-1; 11 positions match TRBD1. The germline V gene encodes CDR1 MNHNS and CDR2 SASEGT. CDR3 length: 17 residues. Trimming at V came to 1 base and at J to 10 bases, leaving 14 bases not matched to a gene. CDR3 in amino acids: CASSEGSWGQGDLSAFF. The DNA of the CDR3 is TGTGCCAGCAGTGAAGGTTCTTGGGGACAGGGGGATTTATCAGCTTTCTTT.

This clone appeared once. The chain is built from TRBV6-1 and TRBJ1-1, with TRBD1 as a possible D gene (6 bases). In germline, CDR1 is MNHNS, CDR2 SASEGT. This CDR3 is built from 12 residues. The germline V and J ends were trimmed by 8 bases and 0 bases, with 7 bases remaining between them. This CDR3 is CASGQLNTEAFF. Written as DNA, the CDR3 is TGTGCCAGCGGACAGTTGAACACTGAAGCTTTCTTT.

The chain joins TRBV11-2 to TRBJ2-2; 10 nucleotides agree with TRBD1. After removal of 4 bases from V and 4 bases from J, the junction contained 6 bases not matched to a gene. Germline CDR1 and CDR2: SGHAT and FQNNGV. The CDR3 loop spans 16 amino acids. CDR3 sequence (DNA): TGTGCCAGCAGCTACGACAGGGGGCCCGGCACCGGGGAGCTGTTTTTT. Protein: CASSYDRGPGTGELFF.

This clone appeared a single time. The chain uses TRBV11-2 and TRBJ1-1; D possibly corresponds to TRBD1 (6 bases). Germline CDR1 SGHAT, CDR2 FQNNGV. The CDR3 contains 14 residues. The V gene lost 1 base and the J gene lost 8 bases, with 14 bases spanning the gap. The CDR3, as DNA: TGTGCCAGCAGCTTAGGCTGGGGTACAGGGGAAGCTTTCTTT. Protein: CASSLGWGTGEAFF.

The chain carries TRBV7-9 and TRBJ1-2; weak D call: TRBD1 (6 bases). V was pared by 5 bases and J by 8 bases, with 24 bases between. Per germline, CDR1 SEHNR and CDR2 FQNEAQ (reference sequence). This CDR3 has 16 amino acids. This CDR3 reads CASSDLNTGKDNGYTF. The CDR3 DNA sequence: TGTGCCAGCAGCGACTTAAATACAGGGAAGGACAACGGCTACACCTTC.

The chain employs TRBV27 and TRBJ2-3; 7 bases map to TRBD2. The CDR3 spans 14 residues. The trim removed 7 bases at V and 1 base at J, leaving 5 bases unmatched. The germline gives CDR1 MNHEY, CDR2 SMNVEV (reference sequence). CDR3: CASKASGGTDTQYF. The CDR3, as DNA: TGTGCCAGCAAGGCGAGCGGGGGCACAGATACGCAGTATTTT.

This chain joins TRBV7-2 and TRBJ2-2; D ambiguous. V lost 6 bases and J lost 1, with 6 bases in between. The CDR3 sequence is 13 residues long. From germline, CDR1 is SGHTA and CDR2 FQGNSA. Here the CDR3 DNA reads TGTGCCAGCAGATACATGAACACCGGGGAGCTGTTTTTT. Translating gives CASRYMNTGELFF.

This sequence joins TRBV7-8 and TRBJ1-3; D is ambiguous. The length of the CDR3 is 14 residues. V lost 3 bases and J 1 base, leaving 7 bases between the germline ends. The germline V gene encodes CDR1 SGHVS and CDR2 FQNEAQ. This chain's CDR3 is CASSFANSGNTIYF. DNA of the CDR3: TGTGCCAGCAGCTTTGCTAATTCTGGAAACACCATATATTTT.

The V and J genes are TRBV29-1 and TRBJ2-1, with 7 nucleotides matching TRBD2. The CDR3 contains 15 residues. The junction had 6 bases not matched to a gene; V was cut back by 0 bases and J by 4 bases. The germline V gene has CDR1 SQVTM and CDR2 ANQGSEA. Written as DNA, the CDR3 is TGCAGCGTTGAAGATCTGGGGGGGAGATACAATGAGCAGTTCTTC. Protein sequence: CSVEDLGGRYNEQFF.

This clone was seen a handful of times. The genes are TRBV14 and TRBJ2-1, with a weak D call TRBD2 (6 bases). Germline V CDR1 and CDR2: SGHDN, FVKESK. The CDR3 spans 14 residues. Trimming shortened V by 4 bases and J by 5 bases, and 12 bases separated the two germline ends. CDR3 residues: CASSPWASDNEQFF. CDR3 sequence (DNA): TGTGCCAGCAGCCCGTGGGCTAGCGACAATGAGCAGTTCTTC.

The V gene is TRBV10-3, the J gene TRBJ2-7, with 7 bases identical to TRBD1. J was trimmed by 5 bases and V by 10 bases; bases with no gene match: 8. This CDR3 region has 12 residues. Germline lookup yields CDR1 ENHRY and CDR2 SYGVKD. The CDR3 DNA reads as TGTGCCACCATGACAGGGCTCGACGAGCAGTACTTC. Protein product: CATMTGLDEQYF.

The chain has TRBV11-2 and TRBJ1-2; D is unresolved. This CDR3 is built from 14 residues. Trimming stripped 4 bases from V and 4 bases from J, with 13 bases between. Looked up from germline, CDR1 is SGHAT and CDR2 is FQNNGV. CDR3 nucleotide sequence: TGTGCCAGCAGCTCAGGCGGGATTGTCTATGGCTACACCTTC. Translating gives CASSSGGIVYGYTF.

The V call is TRBV9, the J call TRBJ1-2; D possibly corresponds to TRBD1 (6 bases). Germline CDR1 SGDLS, CDR2 YYNGEE. V was trimmed by 0 bases and J by 3 bases, leaving 12 bases between them. The CDR3 sequence is 15 residues long. CDR3 nucleotides: TGTGCCAGCAGCGTAGCTTATCGGACAGACTATGGCTACACCTTC. Amino acid sequence: CASSVAYRTDYGYTF.

CDR3 residues: CASSWDEETGNGYTF. CDR3 sequence (DNA): TGTGCCAGCAGCTGGGACGAGGAAACAGGGAATGGCTACACCTTC. The J gene is TRBJ1-2, the V gene TRBV5-4; D is perhaps TRBD1 (6 bases). V was shortened by 3 bases and J by 6 bases, with 18 bases between the two germline ends. The CDR3 runs 15 residues. The germline V gene has CDR1 SGHNT and CDR2 YYREEE (reference sequence).

The J gene is TRBJ1-1, the V gene TRBV6-6; 7 bases line up with TRBD1. After removal of 5 bases from V and 7 bases from J, the junction contained 4 bases not matched to a gene. Per germline, CDR1 MNHNY and CDR2 SVGAGI (reference sequence). CDR3 length: 12 residues. CDR3 in amino acids: CASSQGDGEAFF. CDR3 DNA: TGTGCCAGCAGTCAGGGGGACGGTGAAGCTTTCTTT.

J is TRBJ2-7 and V is TRBV29-1, with 11 bases aligning to TRBD1. J lost 1 base, V lost 6 bases, and 8 bases had no gene match. Looked up from germline, CDR1 is SQVTM and CDR2 is ANQGSEA. The CDR3 is 15 amino acids. CDR3 DNA: TGCAGCGTGGCCGGGACAGGGGGATCATCCTACGAGCAGTACTTC. Amino acid sequence: CSVAGTGGSSYEQYF.

J is TRBJ1-3 and V is TRBV6-5, with D maybe TRBD1 (5 bases). The CDR3 totals 14 residues. Trimming stripped 2 bases from V and 3 bases from J, with 8 bases between. Germline V gene sequence: CDR1 MNHEY, CDR2 SVGAGI. The CDR3 reads CASSYQGDGNTIYF. The CDR3 DNA is TGTGCCAGCAGTTACCAGGGTGATGGAAACACCATATATTTT.

CDR3 residues: CSVTSGGSTYEQYF. The CDR3 nucleotides are TGCAGCGTGACTAGCGGGGGGTCAACCTACGAGCAGTACTTC. V is TRBV29-1 and J is TRBJ2-7; 13 bases are a match to TRBD2. This CDR3 has 14 amino acids. CDR1 is SQVTM and CDR2 is ANQGSEA in the germline V gene. Trimming removed 6 bases from V and 2 bases from J; junction bases left unmatched: 4.

This chain links TRBV5-1 with TRBJ2-5; TRBD2 might be the D (6 bases). The J call may be mistaken, given a closer DNA end match to TRBJ2-7. Germline CDR1 SGHRS, CDR2 YFSETQ. The CDR3 sequence is 14 residues long. The CDR3 region is CASSLEGTPYEQYF. CDR3 nucleotides: TGCGCCAGCAGTCTGGAGGGTACCCCCTACGAGCAGTACTTC.

This chain connects TRBV4-1 to TRBJ2-1, with 7 nucleotides matching TRBD2. This CDR3 region has 16 residues. Germline CDR1 and CDR2: MGHRA and YSYEKL. V lost 1 base to trimming and J lost 0 bases; unmatched junction nucleotides: 3. The CDR3 sequence is CASSQGEGSSYNEQFF. The CDR3 DNA follows: TGCGCCAGCAGCCAAGGGGAGGGTAGCTCCTACAATGAGCAGTTCTTC.

This sequence joins TRBV6-5 and TRBJ2-7; tentatively, D is TRBD2 (5 bases). The CDR3 spans 13 residues. Trimming cost V 6 bases and J 6 bases, with 15 bases left between them. CDR1 and CDR2 from the germline V gene are MNHEY and SVGAGI. The CDR3 bases are TGTGCCAGCAGCTCCCGGGGTTGGAGCGAGCAGTACTTC. It encodes CASSSRGWSEQYF.

This chain joins TRBV6-1 and TRBJ2-7, with 10 bases that match TRBD2. Looked up from germline, CDR1 is MNHNS and CDR2 is SASEGT. V trimming: 1 base; J trimming: 4 bases; junction bases outside the gene matches: 7. The CDR3 is made up of 16 amino acids. CDR3 coding DNA: TGTGCCAGCAGTGAAGACGGGAGCGGGGGGGGTTACGAGCAGTACTTC. It specifies CASSEDGSGGGYEQYF.

The J gene is TRBJ1-2, the V gene TRBV9; TRBD1 is a possible D gene (5 bases). The CDR3 loop spans 16 amino acids. The V and J ends lost 0 bases and 4 bases respectively, with 16 bases between them. Germline V lookup: CDR1 SGDLS, CDR2 YYNGEE. This chain's CDR3 is CASSVEGAGPSYGYTF. CDR3 in DNA: TGTGCCAGCAGCGTAGAAGGTGCAGGGCCTTCCTATGGCTACACCTTC.

V gene TRBV9 combines with J gene TRBJ1-2; possible D gene TRBD1, 6 bases. V lost 3 bases, J lost 3 bases, and 9 bases lay in between. Germline CDR1 reads SGDLS; CDR2 reads YYNGEE. The CDR3 spans 13 residues. CDR3: CASSGDTDYGYTF. In nucleotides, the CDR3 is TGTGCCAGCAGCGGGGACACGGACTATGGCTACACCTTC.

The rearrangement uses TRBV19 and TRBJ2-3; 8 bases align to TRBD2. V trimming: 6 bases; J trimming: 0 bases; junction bases outside the gene matches: 8. The CDR3 sequence is 16 residues long. Per germline, CDR1 LNHDA and CDR2 SQIVND (reference sequence). The CDR3 sequence is CASRFRLAGSTDTQYF. For the CDR3, the DNA is TGTGCCAGTAGGTTCCGCCTAGCGGGTAGCACAGATACGCAGTATTTT.

The chain is built from TRBV27 and TRBJ2-2, with D possibly matching TRBD2 (5 bases). Trimming removed 8 bases at V and 7 bases at J, with 20 bases between. From germline, CDR1 is MNHEY and CDR2 SMNVEV (reference sequence). CDR3 size: 15 residues. CDR3 DNA sequence: TGTGCCAGCCGATCCACCGGGGTGTTGGTCGGGGAGCTGTTTTTT. This gives the protein CASRSTGVLVGELFF.

The chain links TRBV5-1 to TRBJ2-7, with 8 bases that match TRBD1. The V gene's germline CDR1 is SGHRS and CDR2 YFSETQ. Trimming at V came to 4 bases and at J to 3 bases, leaving 12 bases not matched to a gene. The CDR3 runs 16 residues. CDR3 sequence reads: CASSAVTGQADYEQYF. CDR3 DNA: TGCGCCAGCAGCGCGGTAACGGGACAGGCAGACTACGAGCAGTACTTC.